Below are 2 T cell receptor beta chains sequenced from a single sample in a study of cytomegalovirus exposure and HLA in healthy donors. Amplification used 60 Vbeta primers and 13 Jbeta primers. Sequencing was performed with immunoSEQ multiplex PCR; in TCRdb, only in-frame clones are kept and a portion is missing. This sample contains 100,000 to 150,000 clones. Sequenced material: PBMCs. The receptors were sampled from a woman aged 40 to 50 in good health and CMV-seronegative.

The chain couples TRBV4-2 to TRBJ2-1; perhaps TRBD2 as D (6 bases). Trimming shortened V by 1 base and J by 6 bases, and 13 bases separated the two germline ends. CDR1 LGHNA and CDR2 YNFKEQ come from the germline V gene. The CDR3 spans 15 residues. The CDR3 coding sequence is TGTGCCAGCAGCCAAGTACGGGGAGGTGGCAATGAGCAGTTCTTC. Translation gives CASSQVRGGGNEQFF.

The CDR3 sequence is CASSQDPSGGTSQFF. The CDR3 DNA follows: TGCGCCAGCAGCCAAGATCCTAGCGGGGGAACCTCTCAGTTCTTC. The chain combines TRBV4-3 with TRBJ2-1; 10 bases agree with TRBD2. The CDR3 sequence is 15 residues long. Germline CDR1 and CDR2: LGHNA and YSLEER. V shed 0 bases, J shed 13 bases, and the junction held 9 bases outside the gene matches.